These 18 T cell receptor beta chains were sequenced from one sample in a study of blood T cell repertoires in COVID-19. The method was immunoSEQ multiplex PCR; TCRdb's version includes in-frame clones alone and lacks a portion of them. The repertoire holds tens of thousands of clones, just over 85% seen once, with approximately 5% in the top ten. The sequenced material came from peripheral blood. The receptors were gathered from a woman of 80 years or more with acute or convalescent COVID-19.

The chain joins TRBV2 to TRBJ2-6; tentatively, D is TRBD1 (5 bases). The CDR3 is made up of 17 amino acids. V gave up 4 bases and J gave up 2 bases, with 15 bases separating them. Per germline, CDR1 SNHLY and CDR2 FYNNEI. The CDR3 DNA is TGTGCCAGCAGTGTCCAGGGTTGGAGCGCTGGGGCCAACGTCCTGACTTTC. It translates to CASSVQGWSAGANVLTF.

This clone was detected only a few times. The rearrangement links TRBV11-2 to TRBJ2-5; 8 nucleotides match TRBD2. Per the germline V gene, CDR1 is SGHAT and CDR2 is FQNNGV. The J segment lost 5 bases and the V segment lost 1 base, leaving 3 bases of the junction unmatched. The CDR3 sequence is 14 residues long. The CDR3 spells CASSLAGGSETQYF. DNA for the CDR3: TGTGCCAGCAGCTTAGCGGGGGGGAGTGAGACCCAGTACTTC.

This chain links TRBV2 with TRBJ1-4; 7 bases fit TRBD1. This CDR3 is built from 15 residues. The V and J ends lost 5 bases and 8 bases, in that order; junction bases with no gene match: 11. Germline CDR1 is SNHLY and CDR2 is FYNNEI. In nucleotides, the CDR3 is TGTGCCAGCAGTTTACAAGGGGGCGGGGCCGAAAAACTGTTTTTT. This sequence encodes CASSLQGGGAEKLFF.

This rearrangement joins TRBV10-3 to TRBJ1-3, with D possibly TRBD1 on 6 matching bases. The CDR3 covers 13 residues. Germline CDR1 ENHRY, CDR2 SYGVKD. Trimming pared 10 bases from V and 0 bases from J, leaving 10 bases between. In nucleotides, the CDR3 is TGTGCCACACAGGGTTACTCTGGAAACACCATATATTTT. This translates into CATQGYSGNTIYF.

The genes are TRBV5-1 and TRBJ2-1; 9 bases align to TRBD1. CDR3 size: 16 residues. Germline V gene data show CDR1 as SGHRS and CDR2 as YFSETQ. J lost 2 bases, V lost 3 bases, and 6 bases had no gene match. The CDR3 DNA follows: TGCGCCAGCAGCTCCGGACAGGGGACAACCTACAATGAGCAGTTCTTC. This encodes CASSSGQGTTYNEQFF.

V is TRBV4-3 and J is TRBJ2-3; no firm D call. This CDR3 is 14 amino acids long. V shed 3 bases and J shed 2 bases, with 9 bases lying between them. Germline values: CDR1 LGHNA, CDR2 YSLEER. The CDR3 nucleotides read TGCGCCAGCAGCCAGGGCACTCTCACAGATACGCAGTATTTT. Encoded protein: CASSQGTLTDTQYF.

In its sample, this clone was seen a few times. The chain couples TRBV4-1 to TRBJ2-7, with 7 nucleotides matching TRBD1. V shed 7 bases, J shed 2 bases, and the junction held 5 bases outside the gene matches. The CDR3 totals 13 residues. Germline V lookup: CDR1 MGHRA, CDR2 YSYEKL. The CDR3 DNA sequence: TGCGCCAGCACAACAGGGGATCCCTACGAGCAGTACTTC. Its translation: CASTTGDPYEQYF.

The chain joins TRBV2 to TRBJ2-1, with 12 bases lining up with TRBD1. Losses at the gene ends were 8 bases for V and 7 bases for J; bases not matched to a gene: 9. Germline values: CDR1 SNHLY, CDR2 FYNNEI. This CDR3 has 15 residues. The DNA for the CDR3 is TGTGCCAGCGGGGAGGGACAGGGGGCGAGGAATGAGCAGTTCTTC. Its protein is CASGEGQGARNEQFF. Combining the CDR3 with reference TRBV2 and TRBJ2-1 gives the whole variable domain EPEVTQTPSHQVTQMGQEVILRCVPISNHLYFYWYRQILGQKVEFLVSFYNNEISEKSEIFDDQFSVERPDGSNFTLKIRSTKLEDSAMYFCASGEGQGARNEQFFGPGTRLTVL.

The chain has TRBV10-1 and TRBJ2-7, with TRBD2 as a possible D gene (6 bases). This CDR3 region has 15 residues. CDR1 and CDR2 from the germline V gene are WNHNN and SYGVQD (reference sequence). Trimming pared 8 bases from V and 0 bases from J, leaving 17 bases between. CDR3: CASSPGAGSSYEQYF. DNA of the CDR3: TGCGCCAGCTCCCCAGGAGCGGGTTCCTCCTACGAGCAGTACTTC.

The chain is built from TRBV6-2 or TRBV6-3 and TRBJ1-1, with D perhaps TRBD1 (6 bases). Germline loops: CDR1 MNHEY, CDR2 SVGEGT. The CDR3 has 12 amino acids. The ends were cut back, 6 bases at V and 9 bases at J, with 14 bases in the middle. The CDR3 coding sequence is TGTGCCAGCAGCCAGGACAGTTACCAAGCTTTCTTT. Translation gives CASSQDSYQAFF.

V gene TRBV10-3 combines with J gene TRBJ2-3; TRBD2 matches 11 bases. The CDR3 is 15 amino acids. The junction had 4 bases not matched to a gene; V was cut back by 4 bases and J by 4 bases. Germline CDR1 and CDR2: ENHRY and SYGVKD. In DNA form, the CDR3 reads TGTGCCATCAGTGGTAGCGGGAGGGGGCCAGATACGCAGTATTTT. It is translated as CAISGSGRGPDTQYF.

The CDR3 coding sequence is TGCGCCAGCAGCTGGGGACAGGGGAGAACCTACGAGCAGTACTTC. It yields the protein CASSWGQGRTYEQYF. The V gene is TRBV5-1, the J gene TRBJ2-7; 10 positions match TRBD1. The CDR3 contains 15 residues. Per germline, CDR1 SGHRS and CDR2 YFSETQ. The junction had 5 bases not matched to a gene; V was cut back by 3 bases and J by 2 bases.

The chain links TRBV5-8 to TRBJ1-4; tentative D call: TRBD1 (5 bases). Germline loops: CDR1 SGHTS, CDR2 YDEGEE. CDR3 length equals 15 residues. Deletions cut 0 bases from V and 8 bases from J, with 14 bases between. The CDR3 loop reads CASSLDDRSYEKLFF. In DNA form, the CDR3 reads TGTGCCAGCAGCTTGGACGACAGATCCTACGAAAAACTGTTTTTT. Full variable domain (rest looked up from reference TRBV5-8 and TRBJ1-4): EAGVTQSPTHLIKTRGQQATLRCSPISGHTSVYWYQQALGLGLQFLLWYDEGEERNRGNFPPRFSGRQFPNYSSELNVNALELEDSALYLCASSLDDRSYEKLFFGSGTQLSVL.

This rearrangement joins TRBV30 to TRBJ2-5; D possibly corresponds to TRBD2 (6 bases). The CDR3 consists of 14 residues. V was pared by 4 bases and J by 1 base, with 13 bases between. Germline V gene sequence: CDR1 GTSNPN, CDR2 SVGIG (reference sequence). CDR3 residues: CAWIAARSQETQYF. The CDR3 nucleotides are TGTGCCTGGATAGCGGCTAGGTCCCAAGAGACCCAGTACTTC.

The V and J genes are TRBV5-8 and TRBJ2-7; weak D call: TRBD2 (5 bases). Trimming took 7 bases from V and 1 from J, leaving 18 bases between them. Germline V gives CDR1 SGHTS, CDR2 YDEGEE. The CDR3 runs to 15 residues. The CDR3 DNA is TGTGCCAGCTCCAGATCTCCGGGGTCTTCCTACGAGCAGTACTTC. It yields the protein CASSRSPGSSYEQYF.

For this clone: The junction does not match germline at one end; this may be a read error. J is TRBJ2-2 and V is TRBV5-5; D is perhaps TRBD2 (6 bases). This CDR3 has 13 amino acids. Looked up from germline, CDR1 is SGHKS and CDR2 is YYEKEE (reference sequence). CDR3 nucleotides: TGTGCCAGCAGCCCCGACAATACCGGGGGGCTGTTTTTT. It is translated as CASSPDNTGGLFF. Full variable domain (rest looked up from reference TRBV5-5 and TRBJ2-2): DAGVTQSPTHLIKTRGQQVTLRCSPISGHKSVSWYQQVLGQGPQFIFQYYEKEERGRGNFPDRFSARQFPNYSSELNVNALLLGDSALYLCASSPDNTGGLFFGEGSRLTVL.

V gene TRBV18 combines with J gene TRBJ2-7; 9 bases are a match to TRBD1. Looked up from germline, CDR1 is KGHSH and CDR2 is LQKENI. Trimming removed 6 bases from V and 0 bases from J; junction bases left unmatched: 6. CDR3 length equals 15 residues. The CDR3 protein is CASSRQGQGSYEQYF. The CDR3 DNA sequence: TGTGCCAGCTCGCGACAGGGACAGGGCTCCTACGAGCAGTACTTC.

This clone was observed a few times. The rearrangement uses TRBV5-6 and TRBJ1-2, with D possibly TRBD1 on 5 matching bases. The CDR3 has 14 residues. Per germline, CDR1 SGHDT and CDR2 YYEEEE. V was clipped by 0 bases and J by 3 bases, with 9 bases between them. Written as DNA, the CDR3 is TGTGCCAGCAGCTTGGGCAGGGCGGACTATGGCTACACCTTC. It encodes CASSLGRADYGYTF.